The present T cell receptor (beta chain) was sequenced within a study of shared clonotypes between healthy human individuals. Data came from immunoSEQ multiplex PCR; TCRdb stores just in-frame clones and leaves some out. The sample includes roughly 2 million clones, roughly 95% of them seen just once. The ends lost 7 bases at V and 6 bases at J; junction bases unmatched: 7. From germline, CDR1 is MGHDK and CDR2 SYGVNS. This CDR3 has 13 amino acids. The sequencing sample was made of naive CD4+ T cells sorted from blood. Regarding subset: CD45RA+ positively selected. This TCR came from a man aged 18 to 29 in good health. The V gene is TRBV25-1, the J gene TRBJ2-7; TRBD2 matches 9 bases. The CDR3: CASTERGAGEQYF. CDR3 nucleotide sequence: TGTGCCAGCACCGAGCGGGGGGCAGGCGAGCAGTACTTC.